The 23 T cell receptor beta chains below all came from one sample that was sequenced in a study of T cell responses to AZD1222 COVID-19 vaccine. Sequencing was performed with immunoSEQ multiplex PCR; in TCRdb, only in-frame clones are kept and a portion is missing. The sample carries around 180,000 clones, around 91% recorded once. Sequencing was performed on peripheral blood, taken on day 0 of AZD1222 vaccination. All receptors come from an adult in good health.

V usage is TRBV7-6 and J usage is TRBJ1-1, with 10 bases fitting TRBD1. J gave up 4 bases and V 0 bases, and 5 bases lay outside the gene matches. The CDR3 loop spans 16 amino acids. CDR1 SGHVS and CDR2 FNYEAQ come from the germline V gene. The CDR3 coding sequence is TGTGCCAGCAGCTTAGCGCGCGGGACAGGGGTCACTGAAGCTTTCTTT. It codes for CASSLARGTGVTEAFF.

This clone came up once. This chain joins TRBV6-2 or TRBV6-3 and TRBJ1-1; D gene ambiguous. The V gene lost 0 bases and the J gene lost 0 bases, with 11 bases spanning the gap. Germline assignment: CDR1 MNHEY and CDR2 SVGEGT. This CDR3 has 16 amino acids. The CDR3 nucleotides read TGTGCCAGCAGTTACTCGACACGGAGCATGAACACTGAAGCTTTCTTT. As protein: CASSYSTRSMNTEAFF.

The genes are TRBV15 and TRBJ1-5; D is undetermined. Looked up from germline, CDR1 is LNHNV and CDR2 is YYDKDF (reference sequence). V dropped 0 bases and J dropped 3 bases, with 9 bases sitting between them. The CDR3 consists of 15 residues. The CDR3 nucleotides read TGTGCCACCAGCAGAGATATGGACCCCAATCAGCCCCAGCATTTT. It codes for CATSRDMDPNQPQHF.

The chain joins TRBV6-1 to TRBJ2-7; 10 bases are a match to TRBD2. This CDR3 region has 18 residues. CDR1 and CDR2 from the germline V gene are MNHNS and SASEGT. V lost 0 bases to trimming and J lost 2 bases; unmatched junction nucleotides: 10. This CDR3 reads CASSEAAGLAGATYEQYV. The CDR3 bases are TGTGCCAGCAGTGAAGCTGCCGGGCTAGCGGGGGCAACCTACGAGCAGTACGTC.

V and J are TRBV4-2 and TRBJ2-7; 9 bases match TRBD2. This CDR3 is built from 16 residues. With V trimmed by 6 bases and J by 0 bases, 9 bases remained unmatched. In germline, CDR1 is LGHNA, CDR2 YNFKEQ. CDR3 in DNA: TGTGCCAGCAGACAAACCGCACTAGCGGGCTCCTACGAGCAGTACTTC. Translating gives CASRQTALAGSYEQYF.

In its sample, this clone was seen once. The chain carries TRBV7-8 and TRBJ2-7; tentative D call: TRBD1 (6 bases). CDR3 size: 15 residues. The V gene's germline CDR1 is SGHVS and CDR2 FQNEAQ. V lost 1 base and J lost 3, with 13 bases in between. CDR3 residues: CASSLVSGGSYEQYF. For the CDR3, the DNA is TGTGCCAGCAGCTTAGTTTCTGGGGGCAGCTACGAGCAGTACTTC.

CDR3 in amino acids: CASSVGQGFSYEQYV. The CDR3 DNA reads TGTGCCAGCTCAGTCGGACAGGGGTTCTCCTACGAGCAGTACGTC. The genes are TRBV18 and TRBJ2-7, with 9 bases lining up with TRBD1. CDR1 KGHSH and CDR2 LQKENI come from the germline V gene. J gave up 0 bases and V 5 bases, and 5 bases lay outside the gene matches. This CDR3 has 15 residues.

This clone was observed a single time. The chain recombines TRBV10-3 with TRBJ2-2, with 9 bases aligning to TRBD2. Looked up from germline, CDR1 is ENHRY and CDR2 is SYGVKD. V lost 6 bases to trimming and J lost 0 bases; unmatched junction nucleotides: 5. The CDR3 is 16 residues long. Here the CDR3 reads CAIRGTSSANTGELFF. The CDR3, as DNA: TGTGCCATCAGGGGGACTAGCAGTGCGAACACCGGGGAGCTGTTTTTT.

J is TRBJ1-2 and V is TRBV6-2 or TRBV6-3, with D maybe TRBD1 (6 bases). Per the germline V gene, CDR1 is MNHEY and CDR2 is SVGEGT. Trimming took off 0 bases at V and 0 bases at J, with 20 bases between the two ends. The CDR3 is 19 residues long. CDR3 coding DNA: TGTGCCAGCAGTTACTCGACTCGGACAGCGAGTGCTGCTAACTATGGCTACACCTTC. Amino acids: CASSYSTRTASAANYGYTF.

Only a few counts were recorded for this clone. This chain joins TRBV25-1 and TRBJ2-5; TRBD1 or TRBD2 may be the D gene (6 bases each). Germline lookup yields CDR1 MGHDK and CDR2 SYGVNS. Trimming took 4 bases from V and 5 from J, leaving 11 bases between them. The CDR3 consists of 13 residues. The CDR3 bases are TGTGCCAGCAGTGTGGGGGGCAGGGAGACCCAGTACTTC. Residues: CASSVGGRETQYF.

This clone was detected once. J is TRBJ2-2 and V is TRBV6-5; the D is unclear. Deletions cut 3 bases from V and 6 bases from J, with 8 bases between. Germline values: CDR1 MNHEY, CDR2 SVGAGI. CDR3 size: 13 residues. The CDR3 sequence is CASSYFSPGELFF. As DNA, the CDR3 is TGTGCCAGCAGTTATTTCTCACCCGGGGAGCTGTTTTTT.

The V and J genes are TRBV30 and TRBJ2-3, with 9 bases identical to TRBD2. V shed 2 bases and J 0 bases; nucleotides not matched to a gene: 6. Germline loops: CDR1 GTSNPN, CDR2 SVGIG (reference sequence). This CDR3 region has 16 residues. CDR3 DNA: TGTGCCTGGAGTAAAAAGCGGGGGGTCAGCACAGATACGCAGTATTTT. This sequence encodes CAWSKKRGVSTDTQYF.

This clone was seen a few times. V usage is TRBV6-6 and J usage is TRBJ1-3, with a possible D match to TRBD1 (6 bases). Trimming pared 5 bases from V and 6 bases from J, leaving 17 bases between. The CDR3 extends over 15 amino acids. Germline CDR1 is MNHNY and CDR2 is SVGAGI (reference sequence). The CDR3 protein is CASSQGPTGKNTIYF. CDR3 nucleotide sequence: TGTGCCAGCAGTCAGGGGCCGACTGGTAAAAACACCATATATTTT.

This clone appeared once. This rearrangement joins TRBV5-1 to TRBJ2-1, with 8 bases fitting TRBD1. The germline gives CDR1 SGHRS, CDR2 YFSETQ. Trimming removed 0 bases from V and 8 bases from J; junction bases left unmatched: 4. The length of the CDR3 is 14 residues. CDR3 nucleotides: TGCGCCAGCAGCTTGGACAGGGGGTCCGATGAGCAGTTCTTC. This encodes CASSLDRGSDEQFF.

The chain links TRBV5-1 to TRBJ2-7; possibly TRBD2 for D (5 bases). The CDR3 length is 14 residues. The germline V and J ends were trimmed by 1 base and 2 bases, with 10 bases remaining between them. Germline values: CDR1 SGHRS, CDR2 YFSETQ. The CDR3 region is CASSLQEGAYEQYF. The CDR3 region has the DNA TGCGCCAGCAGCTTGCAAGAGGGAGCCTACGAGCAGTACTTC.

The count of this clone is one. V usage is TRBV5-1 and J usage is TRBJ2-6; 12 nucleotides agree with TRBD2. V lost 3 bases, J lost 0 bases, and 10 bases stayed unmatched. Germline CDR1 reads SGHRS; CDR2 reads YFSETQ. CDR3 length: 20 amino acids. This CDR3 reads CASSWPLAGGNHSGANVLTF. The CDR3 DNA is TGCGCCAGCAGCTGGCCCCTAGCGGGGGGGAACCACTCTGGGGCCAACGTCCTGACTTTC.

This clone was seen once. The chain has TRBV27 and TRBJ1-4, with D perhaps TRBD1 (5 bases). Germline V gene lookup returns CDR1 MNHEY and CDR2 SMNVEV (reference sequence). There are 14 residues in the CDR3. Trimming removed 2 bases at V and 7 bases at J, with 11 bases between. The CDR3 sequence is CASSLRRAGEKLFF. The CDR3 nucleotides read TGTGCCAGCAGTTTACGCAGGGCCGGTGAAAAACTGTTTTTT.

The chain combines TRBV6-2 or TRBV6-3 with TRBJ1-5; D is unresolved. V lost 0 bases to trimming and J lost 0 bases, with 15 bases between them. Germline V gives CDR1 MNHEY, CDR2 SVGEGT. The CDR3 covers 18 residues. This chain's CDR3 is CASSYSIRLRNSNQPQHF. For the CDR3, the DNA is TGTGCCAGCAGTTACTCGATCCGCTTGAGGAATAGCAATCAGCCCCAGCATTTT.

This sequence joins TRBV12-2 and TRBJ1-1. TRBV12-2 corresponds to a pseudogene. This CDR3 has 14 amino acids. The DNA of the CDR3 is TGTGCAAGTCGCTTGAGGGCAGTGAACACTGAAGCTTTCTTT. The encoded protein is CASRLRAVNTEAFF.

The rearrangement links TRBV7-2 to TRBJ2-3; weak D call: TRBD2 (5 bases). V shed 7 bases and J shed 1 base, with 15 bases lying between them. The CDR3 is made up of 15 amino acids. Germline CDR1 and CDR2: SGHTA and FQGNSA. CDR3 sequence reads: CASTEVGLRTDTQYF. The CDR3 DNA reads TGTGCCAGCACGGAAGTAGGACTCCGCACAGATACGCAGTATTTT.

V usage is TRBV30 and J usage is TRBJ2-7; unclear D gene. The CDR3 sequence is 14 residues long. The germline V and J ends were trimmed by 0 bases and 0 bases, with 9 bases remaining between them. CDR1 and CDR2 (germline): GTSNPN, SVGIG (reference sequence). CDR3 in amino acids: CAWSVPRGSYEQYF. The CDR3 region has the DNA TGTGCCTGGAGTGTACCCCGCGGCTCCTACGAGCAGTACTTC.

This sequence joins TRBV25-1 and TRBJ1-6; 8 bases map to TRBD1. The CDR3 sequence is 14 residues long. V lost 7 bases, J lost 7 bases, and 6 bases stayed unmatched. Per germline, CDR1 MGHDK and CDR2 SYGVNS. CDR3: CASTRQGKNSPLHF. For the CDR3, the DNA is TGTGCCAGCACCCGACAGGGGAAGAATTCACCCCTCCACTTT.

This sequence joins TRBV11-2 and TRBJ2-7; 7 nucleotides match TRBD2. The CDR3 totals 18 residues. The V segment lost 0 bases and the J segment 6 bases; nucleotides outside the gene matches: 17. Looked up from germline, CDR1 is SGHAT and CDR2 is FQNNGV. The CDR3 DNA reads as TGTGCCAGCAGCTTAGATAGGTGGGTAGCGGGCGCTCCCCTCGAGCAGTACGTC. Its translation: CASSLDRWVAGAPLEQYV.